This T cell receptor beta chain was retrieved from a study of T cells in women clearing cervical HPV infection. Study in general: Donors had HPV16-related CIN3 or worse; 2 had invasive cancer.

For this clone: Its matching antigen is unknown. An end of the junction does not agree with germline; a read error may underlie this. The sequenced fragment ends 3 residues before the CDR3 boundary, so the rest is inferred from the germline J gene.

Germline V lookup: CDR1 LGHNA, CDR2 YNFKEQ. The CDR3 spans 18 residues. Study observations and caveats: Cases carried less TRBV6-7 than controls: approximately 0.1% versus 0.16%.

Clones were read by immunoSEQ multiplex PCR, and TCRdb kept only the in-frame ones, dropping some. Recorded for this sample: some 20,000 clones. The sequenced sample was blood buffy coat. The origin of this receptor is a woman aged 18 to 75 with a cervical HPV16 infection that either progressed to CIN3+ or cleared (not recorded which). This chain links TRBV4-2 with TRBJ2-7; 11 nucleotides align to TRBD2. The CDR3 DNA, read in part, is TGCGCCAGCAGCCATCTTTCGACTAGCGGGGACATAACCTACGAG. Translated, it gives CASSHLSTSGDITYE. The CDR3 in full is CASSHLSTSGDITYEQYF.